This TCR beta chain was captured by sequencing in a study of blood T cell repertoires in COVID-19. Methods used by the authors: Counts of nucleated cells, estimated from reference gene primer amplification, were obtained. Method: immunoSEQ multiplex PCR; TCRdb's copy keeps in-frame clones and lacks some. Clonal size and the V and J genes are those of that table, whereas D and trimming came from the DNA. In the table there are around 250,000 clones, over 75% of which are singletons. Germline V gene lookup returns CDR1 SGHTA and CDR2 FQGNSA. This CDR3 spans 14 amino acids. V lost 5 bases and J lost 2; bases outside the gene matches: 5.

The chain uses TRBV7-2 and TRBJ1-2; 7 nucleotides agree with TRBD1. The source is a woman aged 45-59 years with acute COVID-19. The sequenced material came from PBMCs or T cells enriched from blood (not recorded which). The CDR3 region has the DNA TGTGCCAGCAGCCCAGGGGGTCCCAACTATGGCTACACCTTC. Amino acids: CASSPGGPNYGYTF.